Below are 18 T cell receptor beta chains sequenced from a single sample in a study of CD8+CD57+ T cells in acquired aplastic anemia. Profiling of TCR beta VDJ combinations and CDR3 sequences used genomic DNA as template. Using its own MiXCR run on the reads, TCRdb lists one record per CDR3 protein. Of about 110,000 distinct CDR3 sequences in the sample, 40% to 65% were seen once. Sequencing used sorted CD4+, CD8+, or CD8+CD57+ T cells (not recorded which) from PBMCs. Source of these receptors: a human donor in good health, serving as a control.

This clonotype is a singleton in its sample. The V and J genes are TRBV10-1 and TRBJ1-3; weak D call: TRBD1 (5 bases). Germline V gene sequence: CDR1 WNHNN, CDR2 SYGVQD (reference sequence). The CDR3 runs to 13 residues. The V and J ends lost 10 bases and 4 bases respectively, with 14 bases between them. Here the CDR3 DNA reads TGCGCCACCTCGACAGACCGAGGAAACACCATATATTTT. Its translation is CATSTDRGNTIYF.

V is TRBV7-6 and J is TRBJ1-2; the D is unclear. Between the trimmed V and J ends, which lost 1 base and 8 bases, there was a span of 20 bases. Germline lookup yields CDR1 SGHVS and CDR2 FNYEAQ. The CDR3 consists of 16 residues. The DNA of the CDR3 is TGTGCCAGCAGCTTAGGAAGCTACGGGGAAAAAGGAGGCTACACCTTC. Its protein is CASSLGSYGEKGGYTF.

Many counts were recorded for this clonotype. One end of the junction does not line up with germline, which may come from a read error. The chain carries TRBV7-7 and TRBJ1-4; D not resolved. This CDR3 has 13 residues. CDR1 and CDR2 (germline): SSHAT, FNYEAQ (reference sequence). CDR3 protein: CASSLYHNEKLFF. As DNA, the CDR3 is TGTGCTAGCAGCTTGTACCACAATGAAAAACTGTTTTTT.

This clonotype was counted many times. The chain combines TRBV19 with TRBJ2-1; 7 bases map to TRBD2. Germline CDR1 and CDR2: LNHDA and SQIVND (reference sequence). The CDR3 is 15 amino acids. The V gene end was trimmed by 8 bases and the J gene end by 4 bases; junction bases not matched to a gene: 11. CDR3 loop: CASGRKAGTYNEQFF. The CDR3 nucleotides are TGTGCCAGTGGCAGAAAAGCGGGGACTTACAATGAGCAGTTCTTC. Supplemented by reference TRBV19 and TRBJ2-1, the full variable domain reads DGGITQSPKYLFRKEGQNVTLSCEQNLNHDAMYWYRQDPGQGLRLIYYSQIVNDFQKGDIAEGYSVSREKKESFPLTVTSAQKNPTAFYLCASGRKAGTYNEQFFGPGTRLTVL.

This chain connects TRBV10-3 to TRBJ2-2; D not certain. This CDR3 has 14 residues. Germline V CDR1 and CDR2: ENHRY, SYGVKD. V lost 5 bases to trimming and J lost 0 bases, with 7 bases between them. CDR3 loop: CAISNGANTGELFF. The CDR3 DNA sequence: TGTGCCATCAGTAACGGTGCGAACACCGGGGAGCTGTTTTTT.

This clonotype was counted at least ten times. The J gene is TRBJ1-1, the V gene TRBV2; unclear D gene. V lost 6 bases to trimming and J lost 5 bases, with 7 bases between them. The germline V gene has CDR1 SNHLY and CDR2 FYNNEI. The CDR3 extends over 11 amino acids. CDR3 region: CASRGGTEAFF. In nucleotides, the CDR3 is TGTGCCAGCAGGGGAGGAACTGAAGCTTTCTTT.

The chain is built from TRBV19 and TRBJ1-5; D unclear. V lost 4 bases, J lost 12 bases, and 10 bases lay in between. The CDR3 covers 11 residues. CDR1 is LNHDA and CDR2 is SQIVND in the germline V gene (reference sequence). In DNA, the CDR3 is TGTGCCAGTAGTAATTACCAGTACCAGCATTTT. It yields the protein CASSNYQYQHF. The full variable domain, in which reference TRBV19 and TRBJ1-5 provide the parts outside the CDR3, is DGGITQSPKYLFRKEGQNVTLSCEQNLNHDAMYWYRQDPGQGLRLIYYSQIVNDFQKGDIAEGYSVSREKKESFPLTVTSAQKNPTAFYLCASSNYQYQHFGDGTRLSIL.

This clonotype was observed at least ten times. The chain has TRBV7-3 and TRBJ1-6; D remains unclear. CDR1 is SGHTA, CDR2 FQGTGA, per germline. V lost 5 bases and J lost 7, with 6 bases in between. The CDR3 totals 12 residues. CDR3 nucleotide sequence: TGTGCCAGCAGCGCCGGGAATTCACCCCTCCACTTT. Translating gives CASSAGNSPLHF.

For this clonotype: A read error may be the cause here, since a much bigger clone is one base away. The V gene is TRBV5-4, the J gene TRBJ2-4; D is ambiguous. V lost 0 bases and J 9 bases, leaving 10 bases between the germline ends. This CDR3 spans 13 amino acids. Looked up from germline, CDR1 is SGHNT and CDR2 is YYREEE (reference sequence). The CDR3 reads CASSLVEGIIQYF. The CDR3 DNA is TGTGCCAGCAGCTTGGTAGAAGGGATCATTCAGTACTTC.

This clonotype is classed as medium-sized. This sequence joins TRBV29-1 and TRBJ1-2; 9 bases map to TRBD1. The CDR3 spans 12 residues. The germline gives CDR1 SQVTM, CDR2 ANQGSEA. With V trimmed by 7 bases and J by 6 bases, 6 bases remained unmatched. The CDR3 here is CSDRDRVNGYTF. Written as DNA, the CDR3 is TGCAGCGACCGGGACAGGGTAAATGGCTACACCTTC.

The rearrangement uses TRBV20-1 and TRBJ2-5; 10 bases map to TRBD2. CDR1 and CDR2 from the germline V gene are DFQATT and SNEGSKA (reference sequence). Losses at the gene ends were 3 bases for V and 4 bases for J; bases not matched to a gene: 8. The CDR3 sequence is 15 residues long. For the CDR3, the DNA is TGCAGTGCTAGGTCTAGCGGGAGTGTTGGAGAGACCCAGTACTTC. Amino acids: CSARSSGSVGETQYF.

The V gene is TRBV2, the J gene TRBJ2-4; D is possibly TRBD2 (5 bases). Germline assignment: CDR1 SNHLY and CDR2 FYNNEI. This CDR3 contains 18 residues. V was trimmed by 1 base and J by 1 base, leaving 17 bases between them. In DNA, the CDR3 is TGTGCCAGCAGTGAAGGACTAACGGTGTCCGTGGCCAAAAACATTCAGTACTTC. Translating gives CASSEGLTVSVAKNIQYF.

This chain uses TRBV2 with TRBJ1-6, with D perhaps matching TRBD1 (5 bases). CDR3 length equals 14 residues. Trimming pared 5 bases from V and 7 bases from J, leaving 12 bases between. The germline CDR1 and CDR2 sequences are SNHLY and FYNNEI. DNA for the CDR3: TGTGCCAGCAGTCCCTGGGGGGGGAATTCACCCCTCCACTTT. It encodes CASSPWGGNSPLHF.

The chain links TRBV11-2 to TRBJ1-6; the D gene is possibly TRBD1 (5 bases). CDR3 length: 14 amino acids. The V and J ends lost 2 bases and 7 bases respectively, with 9 bases between them. The germline gives CDR1 SGHAT, CDR2 FQNNGV. The DNA for the CDR3 is TGTGCCAGCAGCTTACCCTGGGGGAATTCACCCCTCCACTTT. It is translated as CASSLPWGNSPLHF.

Ten or more counts support this clonotype. This sequence joins TRBV7-9 and TRBJ1-5; D remains ambiguous. CDR1 SEHNR and CDR2 FQNEAQ come from the germline V gene (reference sequence). This CDR3 spans 14 amino acids. Trimming cost V 2 bases and J 0 bases, with 5 bases left between them. CDR3 coding DNA: TGTGCCAGCAGCTTAACGACTAGCAATCAGCCCCAGCATTTT. Translated: CASSLTTSNQPQHF.

To note about this clonotype: Sequence at one end of the junction differs from germline and may be a read error. The chain couples TRBV3-1 to TRBJ2-5, with D perhaps being TRBD1 or TRBD2 (5 bases each). This CDR3 has 16 residues. Germline-derived CDR1 and CDR2 are LGHDT and YNNKEL (reference sequence). The CDR3 loop is CASSQVEDNGEETQYF. Here the CDR3 DNA reads TGTGCCAGCAGCCAAGTGGAGGACAACGGAGAGGAGACCCAGTACTTT.

The V call is TRBV25-1, the J call TRBJ1-1, with TRBD1 matching over 8 bases. V lost 4 bases, J lost 2 bases, and 6 bases stayed unmatched. CDR1 and CDR2 from the germline V gene are MGHDK and SYGVNS. This CDR3 is built from 15 residues. CDR3 sequence reads: CASSGTDRVNTEAFF. In DNA form, the CDR3 reads TGTGCCAGCAGTGGGACGGACAGGGTTAACACTGAAGCTTTCTTT.

This chain joins TRBV24-1 and TRBJ2-3; weak D call: TRBD1 (5 bases). The germline V gene encodes CDR1 KGHDR and CDR2 SFDVKD. The CDR3 is made up of 14 amino acids. Trimming took off 2 bases at V and 3 bases at J, with 8 bases between the two ends. The CDR3: CATSDYKGTDTQYF. As DNA, the CDR3 is TGTGCCACCAGTGATTATAAGGGGACAGATACGCAGTATTTT.